The 13 T cell receptor beta chains below all came from one sample that was sequenced in a study of CD8 T cells in ankylosing spondylitis. The antigens of these receptors remain unknown. Each CDR3 protein gets one entry after TCRdb re-called the 5' RACE reads with MiXCR. Among some 840,000 distinct CDR3 sequences listed, approximately 12% were seen once. Overall study findings and caveats: Typical of ankylosing spondylitis blood, it appeared, was a TCR beta motif of eight highly homologous variants.

Source material: blood, either unsorted or a sorted T cell fraction (not recorded which). These receptors were obtained from a male donor with ankylosing spondylitis.

In this sample, this clonotype turned up a few times. V is TRBV5-1 and J is TRBJ2-7; a weak D match, TRBD2 (5 bases). Trimming left V 0 bases short and J 4 bases short, with 11 bases between. Germline V gene sequence: CDR1 SGHRS, CDR2 YFSETQ. This CDR3 region has 14 residues. CDR3 sequence (DNA): TGCGCCAGCAGCTTGGACGGACTCGGTTACGAGCAGTACTTC. This codes for CASSLDGLGYEQYF. The full variable domain, its missing parts supplied by reference TRBV5-1 and TRBJ2-7, is KAGVTQTPRYLIKTRGQQVTLSCSPISGHRSVSWYQQTPGQGLQFLFEYFSETQRNKGNFPGRFSGRQFSNSRSEMNVSTLELGDSALYLCASSLDGLGYEQYFGPGTRLTVT.

The sample holds a few counts of this clonotype. The chain recombines TRBV6-2 or TRBV6-3 with TRBJ2-7; 9 bases fit TRBD1. Trimming at V came to 4 bases and at J to 3 bases, leaving 7 bases not matched to a gene. The CDR3 contains 15 residues. Germline V CDR1 and CDR2: MNHEY, SVGEGT. The CDR3 sequence: CASSSGTGIRYEQYF. The CDR3 DNA reads TGTGCCAGCAGTTCCGGGACAGGGATACGCTACGAGCAGTACTTC.

The chain joins TRBV20-1 to TRBJ2-1; D is perhaps TRBD2 (6 bases). Trimming pared 5 bases from V and 3 bases from J, leaving 11 bases between. This CDR3 is 13 amino acids long. Germline lookup yields CDR1 DFQATT and CDR2 SNEGSKA (reference sequence). The CDR3 DNA reads TGCAGTGCTCAGGAGGACTACTACAATGAGCAGTTCTTC. Protein: CSAQEDYYNEQFF.

This clonotype has just a few counts. The chain joins TRBV20-1 to TRBJ1-5; no clear D. This CDR3 contains 16 residues. V lost 7 bases, J lost 2 bases, and 21 bases lay in between. From germline, CDR1 is DFQATT and CDR2 SNEGSKA (reference sequence). CDR3 sequence: CSVTRASSYGNQPQHF. In DNA form, the CDR3 reads TGCAGTGTCACGAGGGCGTCCAGCTATGGCAATCAGCCCCAGCATTTT.

This clonotype has a count of ten or more. This chain uses TRBV5-1 with TRBJ2-1, with TRBD2 matching over 14 bases. Trimming took 4 bases from V and 8 from J; bases not matched to a gene: 11. The germline CDR1 and CDR2 sequences are SGHRS and YFSETQ. The CDR3 loop spans 17 amino acids. The CDR3 bases are TGCGCCAGCAGCCCACCGGGACTAGCGGGAGTTATGGATGAGCAGTTCTTC. The encoded protein is CASSPPGLAGVMDEQFF.

This clonotype turned up a few times. The rearrangement joins TRBV20-1 to TRBJ2-1; a weak D match, TRBD2 (5 bases). The V end was cut by 4 bases, the J end by 5 bases, with 12 bases between. Looked up from germline, CDR1 is DFQATT and CDR2 is SNEGSKA (reference sequence). The CDR3 is 13 amino acids. The CDR3 coding sequence is TGCAGTGCTAAAAGCGGAAACGACAATGAGCAGTTCTTC. It encodes CSAKSGNDNEQFF.

This clonotype was counted many times. The chain has TRBV20-1 and TRBJ2-3, with D possibly being TRBD1 (5 bases). This CDR3 has 13 residues. Germline lookup yields CDR1 DFQATT and CDR2 SNEGSKA (reference sequence). With 1 base removed from V and 4 bases from J, the gap between germline ends came to 9 bases. The CDR3 loop reads CSARGGPADTQYF. The CDR3 DNA follows: TGCAGTGCTAGAGGGGGCCCGGCAGATACGCAGTATTTT.

This rearrangement joins TRBV20-1 to TRBJ2-3; D ambiguous. The CDR3 runs to 15 residues. Germline CDR1 is DFQATT and CDR2 is SNEGSKA (reference sequence). Trimming pared 0 bases from V and 1 base from J, leaving 11 bases between. The CDR3 DNA reads as TGCAGTGCTAGAGAACCGCTCGCAGGCACAGATACGCAGTATTTT. It codes for CSAREPLAGTDTQYF.

This clonotype has a handful of counts. CDR3 loop: CASSLTGGATDEYF. The CDR3 DNA reads as TGTGCCAGCAGCCTCACAGGGGGAGCGACGGACGAGTACTTC. V gene TRBV5-6 combines with J gene TRBJ2-7; 8 bases agree with TRBD1. Trimming cost V 4 bases and J 11 bases; bases outside gene matches: 14. In germline, CDR1 is SGHDT, CDR2 YYEEEE. The length of the CDR3 is 14 residues.

This clonotype was seen only a few times. The V and J genes are TRBV20-1 and TRBJ2-7, with TRBD1 as a possible D gene (5 bases). Trimming shortened V by 1 base and J by 1 base, and 17 bases separated the two germline ends. The CDR3 sequence is 16 residues long. The germline V gene has CDR1 DFQATT and CDR2 SNEGSKA (reference sequence). The CDR3 nucleotides read TGCAGTGCTAGAGGTCGAAGGGGTTTAGGGTCCTACGAGCAGTACTTC. It is translated as CSARGRRGLGSYEQYF.

This clonotype was detected only a few times. The gene calls are TRBV20-1 and TRBJ2-3; TRBD2 matches at 9 bases. Germline V CDR1 and CDR2: DFQATT, SNEGSKA (reference sequence). The J segment lost 2 bases and the V segment lost 4 bases, leaving 4 bases of the junction unmatched. The CDR3 runs to 14 residues. Written as DNA, the CDR3 is TGCAGTGCTAAGGGACTAGCCTTCACAGATACGCAGTATTTT. Translating gives CSAKGLAFTDTQYF.

In this sample, this clonotype turned up a few times. V usage is TRBV7-2 and J usage is TRBJ1-4; D perhaps matches TRBD1 (6 bases). Germline V CDR1 and CDR2: SGHTA, FQGNSA. Trimming left V 4 bases short and J 3 bases short, with 9 bases between. This CDR3 spans 14 amino acids. In DNA form, the CDR3 reads TGTGCCAGCAGCTCCCGGACAGCTAATGAAAAACTGTTTTTT. As protein: CASSSRTANEKLFF. Filled out from reference TRBV7-2 and TRBJ1-4, the complete variable domain reads GAGVSQSPSNKVTEKGKDVELRCDPISGHTALYWYRQSLGQGLEFLIYFQGNSAPDKSGLPSDRFSAERTGGSVSTLTIQRTQQEDSAVYLCASSSRTANEKLFFGSGTQLSVL.

This clonotype showed up many times. The chain couples TRBV4-3 to TRBJ2-7; TRBD2 agrees at 10 bases. The ends lost 0 bases at V and 7 bases at J; junction bases unmatched: 6. Germline-derived CDR1 and CDR2 are LGHNA and YSLEER. The CDR3 covers 15 residues. In DNA form, the CDR3 reads TGCGCCAGCAGCCAAGAAGGTGCTAGCGGGAGTGAGCAGTACTTC. Translation: CASSQEGASGSEQYF.